Below are 20 T cell receptor beta chains sequenced from a single sample in a study of post-analysis software for immune sequencing data. Antigens for these TCRs are unknown. Researchers reported that TCR beta cDNA libraries carried unique molecular identifiers. MiXCR, applied by TCRdb to the PCR reads, yields one record per CDR3 protein. The sample gives 250,000 to 300,000 distinct CDR3 sequences, 36% of which show up once; under 5.5% is in the top ten. Overall study findings and caveats: The five TRBV segments detected at higher frequency in patients than in controls included TRBV5-6, TRBV5-1 and TRBV20-1.

The sequenced sample consisted of blood. Every receptor here comes from a girl aged 5-17 years with multiple sclerosis.

This clonotype has ten or more counts. J is TRBJ1-1 and V is TRBV12-3 or TRBV12-4, with 12 nucleotides matching TRBD1. V was clipped by 6 bases and J by 2 bases; unmatched bases: 4. The CDR3 consists of 15 residues. The CDR3 bases are TGTGCCAGCAGCGGGACAGGGGGCCGTAACACTGAAGCTTTCTTT. Translated: CASSGTGGRNTEAFF.

The chain joins TRBV7-9 to TRBJ2-5; the match to TRBD2 covers 9 bases. The CDR3 loop spans 15 amino acids. J lost 3 bases, V lost 8 bases, and 10 bases had no gene match. The germline gives CDR1 SEHNR, CDR2 FQNEAQ (reference sequence). DNA for the CDR3: TGTGCCAGCGCCCAATCAGCGGGGGGCGAAGAGACCCAGTACTTC. Translating it yields CASAQSAGGEETQYF. Based on the CDR3 plus reference TRBV7-9 and TRBJ2-5, the full variable domain is DTGVSQNPRHKITKRGQNVTFRCDPISEHNRLYWYRQTLGQGPEFLTYFQNEAQLEKSRLLSDRFSAERPKGSFSTLEIQRTEQGDSAMYLCASAQSAGGEETQYFGPGTRLLVL.

Many counts were recorded for this clonotype. V is TRBV6-6 and J is TRBJ2-1, with 14 bases fitting TRBD2. J was trimmed by 10 bases and V by 6 bases; bases with no gene match: 11. Germline values: CDR1 MNHNY, CDR2 SVGAGI (reference sequence). This CDR3 region has 16 residues. The CDR3 reads CASSRRTSGRPGEQFF. The CDR3 DNA reads as TGTGCCAGCAGCCGAAGGACTAGCGGGAGGCCAGGGGAGCAGTTCTTC.

This clonotype was seen a few times. The chain has TRBV12-3 or TRBV12-4 and TRBJ2-2; either TRBD1 or TRBD2 may fit D (5 bases each). V shed 5 bases and J shed 4 bases, with 17 bases lying between them. The CDR3 consists of 16 residues. CDR3 DNA: TGTGCCAGCAGTCCTCAGACAGCCGCGGGCACCGGGGAGCTGTTTTTT. It translates to CASSPQTAAGTGELFF.

This clonotype came up once. The chain links TRBV12-3 or TRBV12-4 to TRBJ2-1; D unresolved. V lost 6 bases and J lost 7, with 13 bases in between. This CDR3 has 13 residues. The CDR3 loop reads CASSQNRWNEQFF. The CDR3 bases are TGTGCCAGCAGCCAAAATAGGTGGAATGAGCAGTTCTTC.

This clonotype was seen only a few times. This sequence joins TRBV27 and TRBJ2-1; D is possibly TRBD1 or TRBD2 (7 bases each). Between the trimmed V and J ends, which lost 2 bases and 8 bases, there was a span of 16 bases. Germline V gene lookup returns CDR1 MNHEY and CDR2 SMNVEV (reference sequence). This CDR3 spans 15 amino acids. CDR3 sequence reads: CASSLRPTGRDEQFF. CDR3 coding DNA: TGTGCCAGCAGTTTACGCCCGACAGGGAGGGATGAGCAGTTCTTC.

This clonotype was detected ten times or more. V is TRBV6-6 and J is TRBJ2-1; D might be TRBD1 or TRBD2, each matching 5 bases. The CDR3 is made up of 15 amino acids. Germline V CDR1 and CDR2: MNHNY, SVGAGI (reference sequence). V was shortened by 4 bases and J by 0 bases, with 10 bases between the two germline ends. CDR3 sequence (DNA): TGTGCCAGCAGTTTCGACGGGGCCTCCTACAATGAGCAGTTCTTC. Amino acid sequence: CASSFDGASYNEQFF.

Concerning this clonotype itself: This may be a read error, as it is one base from a much larger clone. V usage is TRBV20-1 and J usage is TRBJ2-1; 8 bases map to TRBD1. Germline V lookup: CDR1 DFQATT, CDR2 SNEGSKA (reference sequence). This CDR3 region has 12 residues. The chain's CDR3 is CRASRGRDEQFF. The CDR3 region has the DNA TGCAGGGCTAGCAGGGGGCGCGATGAGCAGTTCTTC.

This clonotype was seen ten or more times. This chain joins TRBV20-1 and TRBJ2-5, with 8 bases lining up with TRBD2. The CDR3 has 14 residues. V lost 1 base, J lost 4 bases, and 5 bases stayed unmatched. The germline CDR1 and CDR2 sequences are DFQATT and SNEGSKA (reference sequence). In nucleotides, the CDR3 is TGCAGTGCTAGAGTCGGGAGGGCAGGAGAGACCCAGTACTTC. Its translation: CSARVGRAGETQYF.

This clonotype was observed at least ten times. The gene calls are TRBV5-1 and TRBJ1-1; D may be TRBD1 (6 bases). V was cut by 3 bases and J by 0 bases, with 9 bases left in between. CDR3 length equals 14 residues. Germline V lookup: CDR1 SGHRS, CDR2 YFSETQ. This CDR3 is CASSSGTMNTEAFF. The CDR3 bases are TGCGCCAGCAGCTCGGGGACAATGAACACTGAAGCTTTCTTT.

This clonotype has only a few counts. V gene TRBV4-1 combines with J gene TRBJ1-3; D is uncertain. Between the trimmed V and J ends, which lost 0 bases and 6 bases, there was a span of 18 bases. Germline V gene sequence: CDR1 MGHRA, CDR2 YSYEKL. The CDR3 has 17 amino acids. The CDR3 sequence: CASSQDLRGLALNTIYF. For the CDR3, the DNA is TGCGCCAGCAGCCAAGATCTTAGAGGCCTAGCTCTAAACACCATATATTTT.

The sample holds a few counts of this clonotype. This clone may be a read error of a much larger clone one base away. The rearrangement joins TRBV6-5 to TRBJ1-2; TRBD1 might be the D (5 bases). Germline V gene lookup returns CDR1 MNHEY and CDR2 SVGAGI. The CDR3 consists of 12 residues. The germline V and J ends were trimmed by 5 bases and 7 bases, with 11 bases remaining between them. The CDR3 is CASSHLGAGYTF. CDR3 nucleotide sequence: TGTGCCAGCAGTCACCTAGGGGCTGGCTACACCTTC.

A remark on this clonotype: Mismatch with germline at one junction end may stem from a read error. Here the CDR3 DNA reads TGTGCCAGCAGTTACGATTACGCCAGATCGAACACCGGGGAGCGGTTTTTT. This sequence encodes CASSYDYARSNTGERFF. The V gene is TRBV6-5, the J gene TRBJ2-2; D perhaps matches TRBD2 (5 bases). Germline CDR1 is MNHEY and CDR2 is SVGAGI. The CDR3 has 17 residues.

This clonotype was counted many times. This chain links TRBV5-5 with TRBJ1-2; 9 bases agree with TRBD1. The CDR3 runs to 15 residues. The V gene's germline CDR1 is SGHKS and CDR2 YYEKEE (reference sequence). The trim removed 5 bases at V and 5 bases at J, leaving 10 bases unmatched. The CDR3 here is CASRPTGTGRYGYTF. In nucleotides, the CDR3 is TGTGCCAGCAGACCGACCGGGACAGGGCGGTATGGCTACACCTTC.

Many counts were recorded for this clonotype. V and J are TRBV6-5 and TRBJ2-1; 10 nucleotides align to TRBD1. This CDR3 contains 15 residues. Germline V lookup: CDR1 MNHEY, CDR2 SVGAGI. V was pared by 6 bases and J by 1 base, with 3 bases of the junction left unmatched. CDR3 region: CASRGGQGSYNEQFF. The CDR3, as DNA: TGTGCCAGCAGGGGGGGACAGGGGTCCTACAATGAGCAGTTCTTC.

The CDR3 reads CSGVQGYGNEQFF. The CDR3 coding sequence is TGCAGCGGAGTACAGGGTTATGGGAATGAGCAGTTCTTC. The rearrangement uses TRBV29-1 and TRBJ2-1; tentative D call: TRBD1 (6 bases). The length of the CDR3 is 13 residues. V was pared by 7 bases and J by 7 bases, with 17 bases between. CDR1 and CDR2 (germline): SQVTM, ANQGSEA.

The chain recombines TRBV12-3 or TRBV12-4 with TRBJ2-5; 8 nucleotides agree with TRBD2. The length of the CDR3 is 15 residues. With V trimmed by 7 bases and J by 5 bases, 12 bases remained unmatched. The CDR3 loop is CASTLGSGVGETQYF. The CDR3 DNA reads as TGTGCCAGCACCTTGGGTAGCGGGGTGGGGGAGACCCAGTACTTC.

The genes are TRBV6-2 or TRBV6-3 and TRBJ2-4, with D hard to call. The last part of the DNA fits TRBJ2-5 better; the J call may be wrong. Germline assignment: CDR1 MNHEY and CDR2 SVGEGT. CDR3 length equals 12 residues. CDR3 DNA: TGTGCCAGCAGTTGGGTTGAGGAGACCCAGTACTTC. This gives the protein CASSWVEETQYF.

The V gene is TRBV14, the J gene TRBJ2-5; D ambiguous. Germline V gene data show CDR1 as SGHDN and CDR2 as FVKESK. There are 11 residues in the CDR3. Trimming pared 8 bases from V and 3 bases from J, leaving 7 bases between. For the CDR3, the DNA is TGTGCCAGCGCTTTTGAAGAGACCCAGTACTTC. Protein sequence: CASAFEETQYF.

The chain has TRBV7-9 and TRBJ1-1; 7 nucleotides line up with TRBD1. Germline V gene sequence: CDR1 SEHNR, CDR2 FQNEAQ (reference sequence). CDR3 length: 15 residues. After removal of 5 bases from V and 0 bases from J, the junction contained 6 bases not matched to a gene. CDR3 in amino acids: CASSPLTGMNTEAFF. The CDR3 nucleotides are TGTGCCAGCAGCCCCTTGACAGGGATGAACACTGAAGCTTTCTTT.